The 17 T cell receptor beta chains in this list originate from one sample, sequenced in a study of molecular identifiers for immune sequencing clone quantification. TCRdb re-called the PCR reads with MiXCR, one entry per CDR3 protein. The sample shows around 470,000 distinct CDR3 sequences, 20% to 25% of them seen only once. Source material: naive CD8+ T cells from blood, with Jurkat cell RNA spiked in. Subset meaning: FACS-sorted CD8+CD4-CCR7+CD45RA+ naive T cells. The receptors were gathered from a human donor in good health. Some libraries in this study had Jurkat cell RNA spiked in.

This clonotype has at least ten counts. This chain joins TRBV5-6 and TRBJ2-7, with TRBD1 as a possible D gene (5 bases). CDR3 size: 12 residues. Germline V gene lookup returns CDR1 SGHDT and CDR2 YYEEEE. Trimming stripped 2 bases from V and 2 bases from J, with 5 bases between. The CDR3 DNA is TGTGCCAGCAGCTTAGGGGCCTACGAGCAGTACTTC. Encoded protein: CASSLGAYEQYF.

The V gene is TRBV5-4, the J gene TRBJ1-6; D possibly corresponds to TRBD1 (6 bases). The germline gives CDR1 SGHNT, CDR2 YYREEE (reference sequence). V lost 6 bases, J lost 10 bases, and 17 bases lay in between. This CDR3 spans 14 amino acids. The CDR3 is CASTVKGGGSPLHF. In DNA form, the CDR3 reads TGTGCCAGCACCGTCAAGGGGGGCGGATCACCCCTCCACTTT.

This clonotype appeared many times. V and J are TRBV5-1 and TRBJ2-3, with 11 bases that match TRBD2. V was pared by 3 bases and J by 6 bases, with 9 bases of the junction left unmatched. This CDR3 spans 16 amino acids. CDR1 is SGHRS and CDR2 is YFSETQ in the germline V gene. The CDR3 bases are TGCGCCAGCAGCTGGAAACTAGCGGGGGCAGCGGATACGCAGTATTTT. Translating gives CASSWKLAGAADTQYF.

The sample holds many counts of this clonotype. The chain combines TRBV27 with TRBJ2-7, with 7 bases lining up with TRBD1. Unmatched junction bases numbered 11, after V lost 4 bases and J lost 2 bases. CDR3 length equals 16 residues. Germline V gene data show CDR1 as MNHEY and CDR2 as SMNVEV (reference sequence). The CDR3 DNA follows: TGTGCCAGCAGTTCCGCGACAGGGTACCCGACCTACGAGCAGTACTTC. Its translation is CASSSATGYPTYEQYF.

Notes on this clonotype: A clone one base away is much larger, so this may be a read error. This chain connects TRBV4-1 to TRBJ2-1; no reliable D call. CDR3 length equals 16 residues. The germline gives CDR1 MGHRA, CDR2 YSYEKL. In nucleotides, the CDR3 is TGCGCCAGCAGCCAAGATCGGGCAGCTCCTTACAATGAGCGGTTCTTC. Its translation: CASSQDRAAPYNERFF.

This clonotype was found many times. This chain joins TRBV4-3 and TRBJ1-1; D gene unclear. The CDR3 length is 17 residues. V shed 0 bases and J shed 1 base, with 15 bases lying between them. Germline-derived CDR1 and CDR2 are LGHNA and YSLEER. CDR3 sequence: CASSQEVLGRRNTEAFF. The DNA of the CDR3 is TGCGCCAGCAGCCAAGAGGTGTTAGGGCGAAGGAACACTGAAGCTTTCTTT.

The gene calls are TRBV20-1 and TRBJ2-7, with 8 bases fitting TRBD2. This CDR3 has 13 residues. Trimming removed 7 bases from V and 0 bases from J; junction bases left unmatched: 5. CDR1 and CDR2 from the germline V gene are DFQATT and SNEGSKA (reference sequence). This CDR3 is CSGELAVSYEQYF. DNA of the CDR3: TGCAGTGGTGAACTAGCGGTCTCCTACGAGCAGTACTTC.

The chain recombines TRBV5-6 with TRBJ2-7; 12 nucleotides line up with TRBD2. CDR3 length: 16 amino acids. CDR1 is SGHDT, CDR2 YYEEEE, per germline. V lost 0 bases, J lost 2 bases, and 3 bases stayed unmatched. The CDR3: CASSLGLAGAAYEQYF. The CDR3 DNA sequence: TGTGCCAGCAGCTTGGGACTAGCGGGAGCGGCCTACGAGCAGTACTTC.

V gene TRBV3-1 combines with J gene TRBJ2-3; TRBD2 aligns across 8 bases. This CDR3 is built from 17 residues. V lost 1 base to trimming and J lost 2 bases; unmatched junction nucleotides: 8. Per the germline V gene, CDR1 is LGHDT and CDR2 is YNNKEL (reference sequence). Here the CDR3 reads CASSQVPASGFTDTQYF. The CDR3 nucleotides are TGTGCCAGCAGCCAAGTCCCCGCTAGCGGGTTCACAGATACGCAGTATTTT.

This sequence joins TRBV12-3 or TRBV12-4 and TRBJ2-1, with D uncertain. The CDR3 has 13 residues. Trimming removed 5 bases from V and 9 bases from J, with 14 bases in between. CDR3: CASSLPDTAEQFF. The DNA for the CDR3 is TGTGCCAGCAGTCTCCCAGACACGGCTGAGCAGTTCTTC.

The V call is TRBV19, the J call TRBJ2-5, with 13 nucleotides matching TRBD2. Per the germline V gene, CDR1 is LNHDA and CDR2 is SQIVND (reference sequence). The V and J ends lost 5 bases and 4 bases, in that order; junction bases with no gene match: 7. CDR3 length equals 16 residues. The CDR3 DNA reads TGTGCCAGTAGTTCCTGGGGACTAGCGGGGTCAGAGACCCAGTACTTC. Protein sequence: CASSSWGLAGSETQYF.

Ten or more counts support this clonotype. This rearrangement joins TRBV4-3 to TRBJ2-1; D is undetermined. This CDR3 comprises 14 residues. Germline V lookup: CDR1 LGHNA, CDR2 YSLEER. Trimming removed 1 base at V and 9 bases at J, with 13 bases between. The CDR3: CASSQGVQLTEQFF. DNA of the CDR3: TGCGCCAGCAGCCAAGGGGTTCAGCTGACTGAGCAGTTCTTC.

This clonotype was counted ten times or more. The chain joins TRBV2 to TRBJ2-7, with 9 bases fitting TRBD2. Germline CDR1 reads SNHLY; CDR2 reads FYNNEI. The CDR3 contains 15 residues. V was clipped by 5 bases and J by 0 bases; unmatched bases: 5. Written as DNA, the CDR3 is TGTGCCAGCAGTCGACTAGCGGATAGCTCCTACGAGCAGTACTTC. It codes for CASSRLADSSYEQYF.

CDR3 sequence: CASSVDPRDTRGYTDTQYF. CDR3 in DNA: TGTGCCAGCAGCGTAGATCCCCGGGACACCCGGGGATACACAGATACGCAGTATTTT. V gene TRBV9 combines with J gene TRBJ2-3; D perhaps matches TRBD1 (6 bases). CDR1 and CDR2 from the germline V gene are SGDLS and YYNGEE. V lost 0 bases to trimming and J lost 2 bases, with 22 bases between them. The CDR3 is 19 residues long.

In this sample, this clonotype turned up a few times. The chain joins TRBV11-3 to TRBJ2-1; no reliable D call. CDR1 and CDR2 (germline): SGHNT, YENEEA. Deletions cut 3 bases from V and 3 bases from J, with 12 bases between. This CDR3 has 15 residues. CDR3 residues: CASSFPLFFYNEQFF. In nucleotides, the CDR3 is TGTGCCAGCAGCTTCCCTTTGTTCTTCTACAATGAGCAGTTCTTC.

Ten or more counts support this clonotype. The V call is TRBV4-3, the J call TRBJ2-7; 8 nucleotides line up with TRBD2. The CDR3 has 17 amino acids. J gave up 3 bases and V 0 bases, and 10 bases lay outside the gene matches. Germline-derived CDR1 and CDR2 are LGHNA and YSLEER. Here the CDR3 DNA reads TGCGCCAGCAGCCAAGAAGAACCGGGACTAGTGCACTACGAGCAGTACTTC. Protein: CASSQEEPGLVHYEQYF.

Comments on this clonotype: This could be a read error, since a much larger clone is one nucleotide away. The chain uses TRBV14 and TRBJ1-2, with D perhaps TRBD1 (5 bases). Germline CDR1 and CDR2: SGHDN and FVKESK. CDR3 length: 14 residues. The CDR3 here is CASSQDRVHYGHTF. DNA of the CDR3: TGTGCCAGCAGCCAAGACAGGGTCCACTATGGCCACACCTTC. Complete variable domain (other parts from reference TRBV14 and TRBJ1-2): EAGVTQFPSHSVIEKGQTVTLRCDPISGHDNLYWYRRVMGKEIKFLLHFVKESKQDESGMPNNRFLAERTGGTYSTLKVQPAELEDSGVYFCASSQDRVHYGHTFGSGTRLTVV.